The present entry profiles one T cell receptor (beta chain) with its context. Its antigen is unidentified. The V and J ends lost 6 bases and 4 bases respectively, with 16 bases between them. The germline gives CDR1 DFQATT, CDR2 SNEGSKA (reference sequence). The CDR3 consists of 13 residues. These data are taken from a study of identical twins. Study conclusions and caveats: There was more out-of-frame TCR alpha sharing in monozygotic twins than models estimated. Among out-of-frame alpha sequences shared by twins, low generation probability occurred in excess.

From the 5' RACE reads, TCRdb called clonotypes with MiXCR, one entry per CDR3 protein. The sample gives roughly 500,000 distinct CDR3 sequences, less than 25% of which show up once; 0.75% to 0.95% is in the top ten. The same sample was also used in a study of T cells expressing NK-cell markers.

The chain is built from TRBV20-1 and TRBJ2-7, with D possibly matching TRBD1 (6 bases). The origin of this receptor is a woman aged 18-29 years in good health. The source material was CD4+ T cells sorted from blood. The CDR3 DNA reads as TGCAGTGCCGGACAGCACCTTCAGTACGAGCAGTACTTC. Translation: CSAGQHLQYEQYF.